These T cell receptor beta chains were read from a single sample in a study of shared clonotypes between healthy human individuals. Libraries were prepared by immunoSEQ multiplex PCR; TCRdb keeps only in-frame clonotypes and omits some of them. The sample has more than 200,000 clones; just over 65% are singletons. Sequencing input: memory CD4+ T cells sorted from blood. These receptor sequences come from a man between 25 and 39 years old in good health. CDR3s include the opening cysteine and the closing phenylalanine or tryptophan. The order of the fields is D gene, V gene, J gene, CDR3 protein. D genes are given only for firm matches.

NA,TRBV5-5,TRBJ1-1,CASSGVTGRGAFF
NA,TRBV11-3,TRBJ1-2,CASSLSGDLRNYGYTF
NA,TRBV15,TRBJ2-3,CATGEGQTDTQYF
NA,TRBV6-1,TRBJ1-1,CASSDATRRNTEAFF
NA,TRBV7-2,TRBJ1-2,CASSVDRLYGYTF
NA,TRBV5-4,TRBJ2-6,CASGGYSGANVLTF
NA,TRBV15,TRBJ2-7,CATSRDYQVVYEQYF
NA,TRBV7-2,TRBJ1-1,CASTLRIRGTEAFF
NA,TRBV28,TRBJ1-4,CASSEPGPGEKLFF
TRBD2,TRBV6-6,TRBJ2-7,CASSNLGLAGAFEQYF
TRBD2,TRBV5-4,TRBJ2-5,CASSLGGLAIRRGTQYF
NA,TRBV7-2,TRBJ1-4,CASSSDSKSGEKLFF
NA,TRBV11-2,TRBJ2-3,CASSTTSDTQYF
NA,TRBV7-6,TRBJ2-3,CASSPRAGDTQYF
TRBD2,TRBV28,TRBJ2-3,CASSPGLAGGDTQYF
NA,TRBV7-2,TRBJ2-7,CASSPRGGGPYEQYF
TRBD1,TRBV11-2,TRBJ2-7,CASTRTFQGEISYEQYF
NA,TRBV27,TRBJ1-2,CASSFTPVAGEYTF
TRBD2,TRBV5-1,TRBJ2-5,CASSQRLAGTETQYF
NA,TRBV28,TRBJ2-7,CASKAQRPEQYF
TRBD2,TRBV5-1,TRBJ2-1,CASSSRTSGGNEQFF
NA,TRBV5-4,TRBJ2-3,CASSPRSGNTDTQYF
NA,TRBV7-2,TRBJ2-7,CASSPDPPYEQYF
TRBD1,TRBV11-2,TRBJ2-5,CASSFGTGMSETQYF
NA,TRBV5-4,TRBJ1-4,CASSVSLTNEKLFF
NA,TRBV27,TRBJ1-1,CASGGATPDTEAFF
TRBD1,TRBV7-8,TRBJ1-4,CASSKDRENEKLFF
NA,TRBV28,TRBJ1-4,CASSTLGATNEKLFF
NA,TRBV7-2,TRBJ2-7,CASSLRSSTYEQYF
NA,TRBV5-6,TRBJ2-5,CASSFGAPSEGREETQYF
TRBD1,TRBV4-2,TRBJ1-5,CASSQEGGEDQPQHF
TRBD1,TRBV6-6,TRBJ1-4,CAAGQGTEKLFF
NA,TRBV19,TRBJ1-5,CASSPGHQPQHF
TRBD1,TRBV28,TRBJ2-7,CASSRGRHEQYF
NA,TRBV5-1,TRBJ2-7,CASMRSGGTYEQYF
TRBD1,TRBV2,TRBJ1-1,CASSGPGQGNTEAFF
NA,TRBV2,TRBJ2-5,CASSVGTETQYF
NA,TRBV9,TRBJ2-1,CASSVRSSSYNEQFF